This T cell receptor (beta chain) was profiled in a study of blood T cell repertoires in COVID-19. On the study more broadly: Donors in the United States, Italy and Spain gave samples during acute or convalescent COVID-19.

From germline, CDR1 is SGHRS and CDR2 YFSETQ. The V and J ends lost 4 bases and 0 bases, in that order; junction bases with no gene match: 7. The CDR3 length is 16 residues. Methods used by the authors: How many nucleated cells were present was estimated from reference gene primer amplification. Sequencing was performed with immunoSEQ multiplex PCR; in TCRdb, only in-frame clones are kept and a portion is missing. From that table come the V and J calls and clone size; the DNA was used to work out D and trimming. The sample contains fewer than 250,000 clones, over 75% of which appear only once. The sequencing sample was made of peripheral blood. The chain has TRBV5-1 and TRBJ1-3; TRBD1 aligns across 7 bases. The TCR comes from a man in his fifties or sixties with acute or convalescent COVID-19. CDR3 protein: CASSGGTASSGNTIYF. CDR3 DNA: TGCGCCAGCAGCGGGGGGACAGCGAGCTCTGGAAACACCATATATTTT.